Listed below are T cell receptor beta chains from one sample, sequenced in a study of CD8 T cells in Susac syndrome. TCRdb called the immunoSEQ multiplex PCR reads again in MiXCR, with one record for every CDR3 protein. The table lists approximately 190,000 distinct CDR3 sequences, approximately 94% of them singletons. Sequencing was carried out using CD4+ T cells from PBMCs. The receptors stem from a human donor with Susac syndrome. The CDR3 runs from the conserved cysteine through the conserved F or W. A D gene is named only where the DNA matches it firmly. Size values are once, few and many counts, or a class for expanded clones, and some rows have none.

TRBV19	once	-	TRBJ2-7	TGTGCCAGTAGTATAAGGACTGGGGGTCCCTACGAGCAGTACTTC	CASSIRTGGPYEQYF
TRBV30	-	-	TRBJ1-3	TGTGCCTGGGGCACCGGGGTGCCGGGGGACACCATATATTTT	CAWGTGVPGDTIYF
TRBV5-4	-	TRBD1	TRBJ2-2	TGTGCCAGCAGCCGCCGGACAGGGGGAAACACCGGGGAGCTGTTTTTT	CASSRRTGGNTGELFF
TRBV7-9	-	-	TRBJ2-5	TGTGCCAGCAGCTTTTTAAACAGCCCAGAGACCCAGTACTTC	CASSFLNSPETQYF
TRBV13	-	-	TRBJ2-1	TGTGCCAGCAGCTCCGACCGGGACTGGCAGTTCTTC	CASSSDRDWQFF
TRBV18	once	TRBD1	TRBJ1-1	TGTGCCAGCTCACCAGAGGGGGCGAGGACTGAAGCTTTCTTT	CASSPEGARTEAFF
TRBV30	-	-	TRBJ1-3	TGTGCCTGGCAACCGGGCAACTCTGGAAACACCATATATTTT	CAWQPGNSGNTIYF
TRBV28	-	-	TRBJ2-2	TGTGCCAGCAGTTTGTTGGACGGGAGCGGGGAGCTGTTTTTT	CASSLLDGSGELFF
TRBV9	-	TRBD1	TRBJ2-3	TGTGCCAGCAGCTCAAGACAGGGTGGGGCAGATACGCAGTATTTT	CASSSRQGGADTQYF
TRBV25-1	-	-	TRBJ1-5	TGTGCCAGCAGTGAACATGGGCGGGAGAGCAATCAGCCCCAGCATTTT	CASSEHGRESNQPQHF
TRBV20-1	-	TRBD2	TRBJ2-3	TGCAGTGCTAAAAGACCTTCCGGGGGGACTTTAGATACGCAGTATTTT	CSAKRPSGGTLDTQYF
TRBV5-6	-	-	TRBJ1-3	TGTGCCAGCAGCTTGAGGTTAATTGGGAACACCATATATTTT	CASSLRLIGNTIYF
TRBV7-9	-	-	TRBJ1-1	TGTGCCAGCAGCCTGGAGGCTTGGGGAACTGAAGCTTTCTTT	CASSLEAWGTEAFF
TRBV7-8	-	-	TRBJ1-3	TGTGCCAGCAGCTTAGTCGCAGGGAACGGAAACACCATATATTTT	CASSLVAGNGNTIYF
TRBV12-3/TRBV12-4	once	-	TRBJ1-3	TGTGCCAGCAGTCTTGGCGGGTTGATTTCTGGAAACACCATATATTTT	CASSLGGLISGNTIYF
TRBV19	-	TRBD1	TRBJ2-7	TGTGCCAGTAGTATAGGGACAGGACGTCCCTACGAGCAGTACTTC	CASSIGTGRPYEQYF
TRBV24-1	-	TRBD1	TRBJ2-2	TGTGCCACCAGTGATTCGTGGACAGGGCCTACCGGGGAGCTGTTTTTT	CATSDSWTGPTGELFF
TRBV2	-	-	TRBJ2-5	TGTGCCACCGATCCGGGTTCAGAGACCCAGTACTTC	CATDPGSETQYF
TRBV30	-	-	TRBJ2-5	TGTGCCTGGAGCGGCTGGACAGTAGTCCAAGAGACCCAGTACTTC	CAWSGWTVVQETQYF
TRBV4-1	-	-	TRBJ2-7	TGCGCCAGCAGCCAACCAGCGGCCCTGCGTGAGCAGTACTTC	CASSQPAALREQYF
TRBV7-2	-	TRBD2	TRBJ2-7	TGTGCCAGCAGCTTCCCCGGGACTAGCGGGGGACCGCCGTACTTC	CASSFPGTSGGPPYF
TRBV20-1	-	-	TRBJ1-1	TGCAGTGCTAGAGGGGTACTGCCCACTGAAGCTTTCTTT	CSARGVLPTEAFF
TRBV12-3/TRBV12-4	-	TRBD1	TRBJ2-7	TGTGCCAGCAGTCCCCGGACAGGGGGTAACAACGAGCAGTACTTC	CASSPRTGGNNEQYF
TRBV18	-	-	TRBJ2-7	TGTGCCAGCTCACCCTTGGACCCCTACGAGCAGTACTTC	CASSPLDPYEQYF
TRBV11-2	-	-	TRBJ2-7	TGTGCCAGCAGCTTATCGTTTGCGGTAACCTACGAGCAGTACTTC	CASSLSFAVTYEQYF
TRBV14	once	-	TRBJ2-5	TGTGCCAGCAGCCAAGATAAGGGGCTAGAGACCCAGTACTTC	CASSQDKGLETQYF
TRBV12-3/TRBV12-4	-	-	TRBJ2-7	TGTGCCAGCAATAATGTAGGGGGATTCTACGAGCAGTACTTC	CASNNVGGFYEQYF
TRBV5-1	-	-	TRBJ1-2	TGCGCCAGCAGCTGGACAGATCCCAACTATGGCTACACCTTC	CASSWTDPNYGYTF
TRBV7-9	-	-	TRBJ2-7	TGTGCCAGCAGCTTGCTTCCAGGCTCCTACGAGCAGTACTTC	CASSLLPGSYEQYF
TRBV19	-	-	TRBJ1-2	TGTGCCAGTAGTACGGCGCCCTATGGCTACACCTTC	CASSTAPYGYTF
TRBV12-3/TRBV12-4	-	-	TRBJ1-3	TGTGCCGGGGGGAGCTCTGGAAACACCATATATTTT	CAGGSSGNTIYF
TRBV13	-	TRBD2	TRBJ2-3	TGTGCCAGCAGCTTTGGAAGACTAGCGGGGGGCCGGAGCACAGATACGCAGTATTTT	CASSFGRLAGGRSTDTQYF
TRBV7-7	-	-	TRBJ2-5	TGTGCTAGCAGCTTAGGACGCCGCCAAGAGACCCAGTACTTC	CASSLGRRQETQYF
TRBV6-2/TRBV6-3	once	TRBD1	TRBJ1-5	TGTGCCAGCGGCGGACAGGGGGCGATCCAGCCCCAGCATTTT	CASGGQGAIQPQHF
TRBV12-5	-	TRBD1	TRBJ1-2	TGTGCTAGTGGTTTGGGCGGACAGGTTATTGGCTACACCTTC	CASGLGGQVIGYTF
TRBV3-1	-	TRBD2	TRBJ2-7	TGTGCCAGCAGCTTTAGCGGGGGGGACTCCTACGAGCAGTACTTC	CASSFSGGDSYEQYF
TRBV2	-	-	TRBJ2-6	TGTGCCAGCAGTCCGAGTGGGGGATTGAGCTCTGGGGCCAACGTCCTGACTTTC	CASSPSGGLSSGANVLTF
TRBV4-1	-	-	TRBJ2-6	TGCGCCAGCAGCCATCGAGAACCGGGGGAGGGGGCTGGGGCCAACGTCCTGACTTTC	CASSHREPGEGAGANVLTF
TRBV30	once	TRBD1	TRBJ1-1	TGTGCCTGGAGTGCCGGGACAGGGGTTATAGCTGAAGCTTTCTTT	CAWSAGTGVIAEAFF
TRBV24-1	-	TRBD2	TRBJ2-1	TGTGCCACCTCGGAAGGGGGACTAGATATCTATGAGCAGTTCTTC	CATSEGGLDIYEQFF